The rows below give T cell receptor beta chains drawn from one sample of a study of blood T cell repertoires in COVID-19. Here immunoSEQ multiplex PCR was the method, and the copy in TCRdb shows in-frame clones only, minus some. The data contain some 87,000 clones, over 80% of them singletons. The specimen was peripheral blood. The receptors were sampled from a woman aged 70-85 years with active or convalescent COVID-19. Each CDR3 is given with its conserved first and last residue. D genes are given only for firm matches. The size field is filled for only some rows; it gives once, few, many or a size class.

clone size	V gene	D gene	J gene	CDR3 DNA	CDR3 protein
-	TRBV5-1	TRBD2	TRBJ2-1	TGCGCCAGCAGCTTGACCCGACTAGCGGGGAGCCTAAGCTCCTACAATGAGCAGTTCTTC	CASSLTRLAGSLSSYNEQFF
-	TRBV7-9	TRBD1	TRBJ2-7	TGTGCCAGCAGCTCCCGGACAGGGGATACGCAGTACTTC	CASSSRTGDTQYF
few	TRBV5-1	-	TRBJ2-5	TGCGCCAGCAGCTTGTCCGCCCAACTGGACCAAGAGACCCAGTACTTC	CASSLSAQLDQETQYF
few	TRBV12-3/TRBV12-4	-	TRBJ1-1	TGTGCCAGCAGCTCCAGGGGTTTGACTGAAGCTTTCTTT	CASSSRGLTEAFF
-	TRBV7-8	-	TRBJ1-5	TGTGCCAGCAGCTTATTAGCAGGGTTCGGGCAGCCCCAGCATTTT	CASSLLAGFGQPQHF
-	TRBV2	-	TRBJ2-6	TGTGCCAGCAGGGGGGGTTCTGGGGCCAACGTCCTGACTTTC	CASRGGSGANVLTF
-	TRBV19	-	TRBJ2-1	TGTGCCAGTCGAAGCACCTACAATGAGCAGTTCTTC	CASRSTYNEQFF
-	TRBV4-3	TRBD1	TRBJ1-2	TGCGCCAGCAGCCAAGATGCAGCAGGGGGGTACTATGGCTACACCTTC	CASSQDAAGGYYGYTF
-	TRBV18	TRBD1	TRBJ2-7	TGTGCCAGCTCACCACGAGGGACAGAGGAGCAGTACTTC	CASSPRGTEEQYF
-	TRBV27	TRBD1	TRBJ1-1	TGTGCCAGCAGCTCGGGACAGGGATTCGCTTTGGTTGAAGCTTTCTTT	CASSSGQGFALVEAFF
-	TRBV5-8	TRBD1	TRBJ1-5	TGTGCCAGCAGCTTGGACAGGGGCCAGCCCCAGCATTTT	CASSLDRGQPQHF
-	TRBV12-3/TRBV12-4	-	TRBJ1-3	TGTGCCAGCATAACTGATGGAAACACCATATATTTT	CASITDGNTIYF